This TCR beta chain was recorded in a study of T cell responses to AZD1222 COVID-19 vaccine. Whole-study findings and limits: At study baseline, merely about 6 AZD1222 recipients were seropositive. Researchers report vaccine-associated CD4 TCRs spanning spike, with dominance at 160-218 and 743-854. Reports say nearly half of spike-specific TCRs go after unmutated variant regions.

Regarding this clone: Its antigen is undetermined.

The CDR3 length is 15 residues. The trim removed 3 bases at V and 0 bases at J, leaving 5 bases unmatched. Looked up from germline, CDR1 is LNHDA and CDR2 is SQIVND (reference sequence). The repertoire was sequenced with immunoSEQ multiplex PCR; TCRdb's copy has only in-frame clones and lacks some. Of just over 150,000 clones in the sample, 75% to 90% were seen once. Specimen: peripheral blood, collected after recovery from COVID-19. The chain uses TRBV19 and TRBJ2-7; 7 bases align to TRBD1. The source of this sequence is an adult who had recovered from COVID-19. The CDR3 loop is CASSIRDSRSYEQYF. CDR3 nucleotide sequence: TGTGCCAGTAGTATCAGGGACAGTCGCTCCTACGAGCAGTACTTC.